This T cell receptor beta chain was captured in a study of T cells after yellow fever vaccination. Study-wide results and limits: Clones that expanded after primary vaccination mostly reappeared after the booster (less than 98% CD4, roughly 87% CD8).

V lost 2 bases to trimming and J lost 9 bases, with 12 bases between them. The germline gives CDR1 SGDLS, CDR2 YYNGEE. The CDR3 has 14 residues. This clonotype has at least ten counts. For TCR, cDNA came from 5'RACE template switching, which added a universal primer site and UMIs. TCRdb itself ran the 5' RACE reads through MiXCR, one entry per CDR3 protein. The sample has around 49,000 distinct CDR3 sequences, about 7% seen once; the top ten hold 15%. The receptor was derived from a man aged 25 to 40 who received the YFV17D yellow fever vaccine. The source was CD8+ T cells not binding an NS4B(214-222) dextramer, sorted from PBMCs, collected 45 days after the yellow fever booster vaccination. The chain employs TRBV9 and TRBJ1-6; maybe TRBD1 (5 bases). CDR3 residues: CASSVSGLGSPLHF. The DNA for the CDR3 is TGTGCCAGCAGCGTTTCAGGGTTGGGTTCACCCCTCCACTTT.